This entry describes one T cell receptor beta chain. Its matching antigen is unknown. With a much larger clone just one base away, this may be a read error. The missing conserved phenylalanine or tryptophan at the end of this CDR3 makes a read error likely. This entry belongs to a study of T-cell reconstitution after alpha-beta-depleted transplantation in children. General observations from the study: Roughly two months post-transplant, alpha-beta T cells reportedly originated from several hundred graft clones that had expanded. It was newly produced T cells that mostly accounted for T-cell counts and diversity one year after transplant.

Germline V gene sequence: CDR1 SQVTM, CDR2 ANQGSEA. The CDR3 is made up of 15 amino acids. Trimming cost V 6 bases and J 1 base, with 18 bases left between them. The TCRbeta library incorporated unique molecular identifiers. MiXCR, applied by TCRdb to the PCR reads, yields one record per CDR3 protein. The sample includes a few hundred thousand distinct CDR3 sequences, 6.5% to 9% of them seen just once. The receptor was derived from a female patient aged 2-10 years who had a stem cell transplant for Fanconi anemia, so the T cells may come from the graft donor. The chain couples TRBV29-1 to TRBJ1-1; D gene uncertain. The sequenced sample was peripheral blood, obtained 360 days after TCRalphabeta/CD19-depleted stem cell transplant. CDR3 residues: CSVLGRLRTNTEAFI. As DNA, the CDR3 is TGCAGCGTCCTCGGACGGCTACGGACGAACACTGAAGCTTTCATT.